This T cell receptor beta chain is from a study of blood T cell repertoires in COVID-19. The assay was immunoSEQ multiplex PCR, and TCRdb's table has in-frame clones only and misses some. The data show 150,000 to 200,000 clones, with about nine tenths seen just once and roughly 9.7% held by the top ten. This clonotype was sampled from a woman aged 60-75 years with COVID-19, enrolled during active disease. The sequencing input was peripheral blood.

In nucleotides, the CDR3 is TGTGCCAGCAGTCGGACAGTCGCCGCTAATGAAAAACTGTTTTTT. Translated: CASSRTVAANEKLFF. The chain links TRBV6-5 to TRBJ1-4, with a tentative D call TRBD1 (6 bases). Germline lookup yields CDR1 MNHEY and CDR2 SVGAGI. The length of the CDR3 is 15 residues. V was pared by 5 bases and J by 3 bases, with 13 bases between.